The entry below gives a single T cell receptor beta chain sequence along with its context. Which antigen it targets is not known. The sample holds no much larger clone one base away, and base qualities are not on file. The sample originates from a study of CD4 T cell repertoires in COVID-19 (dated by TCRdb to the early 2020s). About the full investigation: For cross-reactivity analysis, CFSE-low cells were expanded with IL-2 for approximately ten days, then relabeled and restimulated with spike proteins from other coronaviruses. In COVID-19-recovered individuals, the study described naturally processed CD4+ T cell responses to SARS-CoV-2 spike and nucleoprotein and used TCR Vbeta sequencing to evaluate clonal composition. In a few recovered individuals, the TCR Vbeta repertoire of SARS-CoV-2-reactive T cells was analyzed at the subset level.

Beyond this particular receptor, the publication reports: Two or all three memory subsets shared several of the most expanded SARS-CoV-2-reactive clonotypes, which suggests intraclonal diversification. Between roughly 6 and 26% of SARS-CoV-2 clonotypes were also detected in SARS-CoV and/or HKU1 spike-stimulated secondary cultures, consistent with cross-reactivity.

According to the study, the label for this sample's time point signals: sample from a COVID-19-recovered individual after infection. Donors were patients who had recovered from mild-to-severe COVID-19. Uncultured memory T cell samples were subjected to sequencing directly after ex vivo isolation. CD4+ total memory, central memory, effector memory and circulating T follicular helper cells were isolated from peripheral blood mononuclear cells. Libraries were made using the immunoSEQ multiplex PCR assay. Under the source paper's analysis protocol: Repertoire overlap between subsets was quantified using the Chao-Jaccard similarity index and counts of shared clonotypes. The table comes from immuneACCESS by way of TCRdb, which keeps in-frame sequences with V and J called. Part of the clones is missing from these tables; in studies checked, under half for an unresolved V gene and the rest for unknown reasons. That table supplies the V and J calls and clone size; D and trimming were determined from the DNA. Counted in this sample were some 71,000 clones; 83% of them appeared once. Clones ranked in the top ten supply 0.45% to 0.7% of the sample.

The germline V gene (reference sequence) provides CDR1 MNHEY and CDR2 SMNVEV. V is pared back by 5 bases and J by 3 bases, with 12 bases lying between the germline termini. The CDR3 runs 14 residues from the cysteine to the phenylalanine. Only the CDR3 part of the read is kept: 42 bases, read in frame from the first base. This clonotype originated in a human donor who had COVID-19. Source: CD4+ T cells from peripheral blood, taken after recovery from COVID-19. Recombination connected TRBV27 to TRBJ2-3, and the D gene may be TRBD1, 5 bases matching. The CDR3 region reads CASSLDRVTDTQYF. The bases read TGTGCCAGCAGTCTTGACAGAGTAACAGATACGCAGTATTTT.